Following are 8 T cell receptor beta chains from one sample sequenced in a study of blood T cell repertoires in COVID-19. Method: immunoSEQ multiplex PCR; TCRdb's copy keeps in-frame clones and lacks some. Here the sample spans about 70,000 clones, 75% to 85% being singletons. Sample: peripheral blood. All receptors derive from a woman aged 60 to 75 with acute or convalescent COVID-19.

This rearrangement joins TRBV6-2 or TRBV6-3 to TRBJ1-5; 7 nucleotides agree with TRBD1. Germline trimming cut 0 bases from V and 5 bases from J; bases unmatched to any gene: 7. Germline V gene lookup returns CDR1 MNHEY and CDR2 SVGEGT. This CDR3 region has 16 residues. The CDR3 region is CASSYSRDSYDQPQHF. The DNA of the CDR3 is TGTGCCAGCAGTTACTCCCGGGACAGTTATGATCAGCCCCAGCATTTT.

V usage is TRBV5-6 and J usage is TRBJ2-2, with D possibly being TRBD1 (6 bases). The CDR3 sequence is 15 residues long. The germline V gene encodes CDR1 SGHDT and CDR2 YYEEEE. V shed 7 bases and J shed 4 bases, with 17 bases lying between them. CDR3 amino acids: CASSFRGRGTGELFF. Here the CDR3 DNA reads TGTGCCAGCTCCTTCAGGGGACGCGGCACCGGGGAGCTGTTTTTT. The whole variable domain, filled in from reference TRBV5-6 and TRBJ2-2, reads DAGVTQSPTHLIKTRGQQVTLRCSPKSGHDTVSWYQQALGQGPQFIFQYYEEEERQRGNFPDRFSGHQFPNYSSELNVNALLLGDSALYLCASSFRGRGTGELFFGEGSRLTVL.

The V and J genes are TRBV9 and TRBJ1-3; tentatively, D is TRBD1 (5 bases). This CDR3 is built from 15 residues. Germline values: CDR1 SGDLS, CDR2 YYNGEE. Trimming took 3 bases from V and 4 from J, leaving 14 bases between them. The CDR3 is CASSARGPGGNTIYF. CDR3 DNA: TGTGCCAGCAGCGCGCGGGGTCCAGGGGGAAACACCATATATTTT.

The rearrangement links TRBV28 to TRBJ1-5, with a weak D call TRBD1 (6 bases). V lost 5 bases to trimming and J lost 2 bases, with 10 bases between them. The CDR3 is 14 residues long. Germline lookup yields CDR1 MDHEN and CDR2 SYDVKM. CDR3 nucleotides: TGTGCCAGCAGTCCATCAGGGGGCAATCAGCCCCAGCATTTT. This gives the protein CASSPSGGNQPQHF.

This chain joins TRBV5-1 and TRBJ1-6, with 7 nucleotides matching TRBD1. The CDR3 length is 16 residues. Germline V gives CDR1 SGHRS, CDR2 YFSETQ. Losses at the gene ends were 4 bases for V and 1 base for J; bases not matched to a gene: 5. CDR3 sequence (DNA): TGCGCCAGCAGCAGAGGGACAGCTTCCTATAATTCACCCCTCCACTTT. Translation gives CASSRGTASYNSPLHF.

The chain uses TRBV11-3 and TRBJ2-4, with 8 bases identical to TRBD1. The CDR3 has 13 residues. The trim removed 9 bases at V and 8 bases at J, leaving 9 bases unmatched. Germline V gives CDR1 SGHNT, CDR2 YENEEA. DNA of the CDR3: TGTGCCAGTAGCCTGGACAGGGACCACATTCAGTACTTC. Translation: CASSLDRDHIQYF.

The V gene is TRBV3-1 (or the pseudogene TRBV3-2), the J gene TRBJ1-1; 9 nucleotides match TRBD1. CDR1 and CDR2 from the germline V gene are LGHDT and YNNKEL (reference sequence). Unmatched junction bases numbered 9, after V lost 0 bases and J lost 1 base. The CDR3 has 18 amino acids. The CDR3 DNA sequence: TGTGCCAGCAGCCAAGACCCGAGACAGGGGGGTCGGAACACTGAAGCTTTCTTT. It is translated as CASSQDPRQGGRNTEAFF.

The chain carries TRBV10-3 and TRBJ1-6; 8 bases are shared with TRBD1. The CDR3 length is 13 residues. Germline V gives CDR1 ENHRY, CDR2 SYGVKD. V shed 10 bases, J shed 7 bases, and the junction held 6 bases outside the gene matches. The CDR3 sequence is CATVGQVNSPLHF. The CDR3 DNA follows: TGTGCCACCGTGGGACAGGTCAATTCACCCCTCCACTTT.